This record concerns one T cell receptor (beta chain) sequence. CDR3 size: 14 residues. Germline V gives CDR1 SGHVS, CDR2 FQNEAQ. This specimen belongs to a study of tumor-infiltrating lymphocytes in oesophageal squamous cell carcinoma. TCRdb reanalysed the PCR reads using MiXCR and keeps one entry per CDR3 protein. The sample carries about 14,000 distinct CDR3 sequences, roughly half recorded once. The chain is built from TRBV7-8 and TRBJ2-5, with D unclear. Judging by the DNA end, TRBJ2-6 fits better; the J call may be wrong. The sample comprised blood. The clonotype comes from a male donor with esophageal squamous cell carcinoma. The DNA of the CDR3 is TGTGCCAGCAGCTTAATGCCCGGGGCCAACGTCCTGACTTTC. This translates into CASSLMPGANVLTF.